Given below is one T cell receptor (beta chain) in context. Different DNA sequences within this sample yield the same CDR3. The record originates from a study of blood T cell repertoires in COVID-19. Assay: immunoSEQ multiplex PCR; the TCRdb copy retains only in-frame clones and omits some. The table lists 40,000 to 55,000 clones, about four fifths of them singletons. The germline V and J ends were trimmed by 0 bases and 0 bases, with 6 bases remaining between them. Germline V gene sequence: CDR1 SGHRS, CDR2 YFSETQ. CDR3 length: 14 amino acids. The chain employs TRBV5-1 and TRBJ1-1; D gene ambiguous. Input material: peripheral blood. The receptor was derived from a human donor in a cohort sampled during active COVID-19. The CDR3 coding sequence is TGCGCCAGCAGCTTGGATCCGGTGAACACTGAAGCTTTCTTT. Translated, it gives CASSLDPVNTEAFF. Full variable domain (remainder filled in from reference TRBV5-1 and TRBJ1-1): KAGVTQTPRYLIKTRGQQVTLSCSPISGHRSVSWYQQTPGQGLQFLFEYFSETQRNKGNFPGRFSGRQFSNSRSEMNVSTLELGDSALYLCASSLDPVNTEAFFGQGTRLTVV.